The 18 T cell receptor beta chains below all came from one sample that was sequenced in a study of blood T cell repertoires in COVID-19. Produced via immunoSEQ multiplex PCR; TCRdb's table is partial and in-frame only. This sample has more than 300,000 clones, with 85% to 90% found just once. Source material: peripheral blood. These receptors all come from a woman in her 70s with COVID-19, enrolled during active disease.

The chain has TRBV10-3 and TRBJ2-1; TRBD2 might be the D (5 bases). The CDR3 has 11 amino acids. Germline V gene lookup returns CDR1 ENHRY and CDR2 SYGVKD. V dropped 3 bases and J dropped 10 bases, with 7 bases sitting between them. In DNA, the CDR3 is TGTGCCATCAGTGACGGAGGCGAGCAGTTCTTC. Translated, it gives CAISDGGEQFF.

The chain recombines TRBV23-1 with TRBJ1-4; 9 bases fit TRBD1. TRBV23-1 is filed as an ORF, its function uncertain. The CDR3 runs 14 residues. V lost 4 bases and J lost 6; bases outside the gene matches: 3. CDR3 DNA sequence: TGCGCCAGCAGTCTACAGGGGGCGGATGAAAAACTGTTTTTT. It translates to CASSLQGADEKLFF.

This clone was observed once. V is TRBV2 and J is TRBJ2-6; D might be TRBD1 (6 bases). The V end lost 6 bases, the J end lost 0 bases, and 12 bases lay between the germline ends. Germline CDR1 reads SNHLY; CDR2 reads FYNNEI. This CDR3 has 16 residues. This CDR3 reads CASRPGQLSGANVLTF. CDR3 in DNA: TGTGCCAGCAGGCCGGGACAACTCTCTGGGGCCAACGTCCTGACTTTC.

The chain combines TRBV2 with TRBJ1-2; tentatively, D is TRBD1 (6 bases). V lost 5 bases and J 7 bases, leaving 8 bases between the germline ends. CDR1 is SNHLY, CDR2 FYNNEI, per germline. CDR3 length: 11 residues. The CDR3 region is CASSPGAGYTF. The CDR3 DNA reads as TGTGCCAGCAGTCCAGGGGCTGGCTACACCTTC.

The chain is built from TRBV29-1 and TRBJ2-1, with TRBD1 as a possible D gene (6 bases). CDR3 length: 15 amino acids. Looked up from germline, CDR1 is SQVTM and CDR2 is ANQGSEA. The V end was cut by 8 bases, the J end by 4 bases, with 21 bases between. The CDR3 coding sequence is TGCAGCCATACGCAGGTGGGACAAAAATACAATGAGCAGTTCTTC. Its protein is CSHTQVGQKYNEQFF.

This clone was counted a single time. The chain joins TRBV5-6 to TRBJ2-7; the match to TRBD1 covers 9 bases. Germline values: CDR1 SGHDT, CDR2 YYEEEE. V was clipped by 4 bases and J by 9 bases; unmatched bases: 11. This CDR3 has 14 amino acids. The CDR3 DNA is TGTGCCAGCAGCGGCACAGGGGGCGCGGCGTTGCAGTACTTC. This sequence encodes CASSGTGGAALQYF.

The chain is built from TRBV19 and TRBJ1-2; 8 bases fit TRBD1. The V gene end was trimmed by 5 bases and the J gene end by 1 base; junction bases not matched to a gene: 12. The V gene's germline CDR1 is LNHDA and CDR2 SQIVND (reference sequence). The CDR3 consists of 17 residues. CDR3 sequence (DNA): TGTGCCAGTAGTGTCACCGGGACAGGCTGGAATAACTATGGCTACACCTTC. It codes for CASSVTGTGWNNYGYTF.

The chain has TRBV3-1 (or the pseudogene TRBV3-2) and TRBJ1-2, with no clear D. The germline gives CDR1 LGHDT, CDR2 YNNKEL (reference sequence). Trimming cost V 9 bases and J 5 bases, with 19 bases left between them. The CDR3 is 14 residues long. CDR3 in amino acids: CASGEPGVGYGYTF. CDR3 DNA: TGTGCCAGTGGGGAACCCGGGGTCGGGTATGGCTACACCTTC.

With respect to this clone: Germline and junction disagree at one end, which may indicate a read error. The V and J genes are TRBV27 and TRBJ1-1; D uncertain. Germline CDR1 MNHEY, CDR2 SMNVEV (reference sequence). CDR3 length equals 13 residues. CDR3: CASRLLMNTEAFF. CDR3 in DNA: TGTGCCAGCAGGTTATTAATGAACACTGAAGCTTTCTTT.

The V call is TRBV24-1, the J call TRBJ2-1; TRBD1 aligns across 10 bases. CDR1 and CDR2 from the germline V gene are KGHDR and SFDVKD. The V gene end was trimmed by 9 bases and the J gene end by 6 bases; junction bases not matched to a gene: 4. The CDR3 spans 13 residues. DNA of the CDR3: TGTGCCACCCGACAGGGGGCAGTCAATGAGCAGTTCTTC. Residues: CATRQGAVNEQFF.

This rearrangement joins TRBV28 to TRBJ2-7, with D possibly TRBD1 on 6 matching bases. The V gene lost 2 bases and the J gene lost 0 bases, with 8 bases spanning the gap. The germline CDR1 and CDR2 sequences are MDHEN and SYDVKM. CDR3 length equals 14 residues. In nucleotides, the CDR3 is TGTGCCAGCAGTTTACAGGGGCGCTCCTACGAGCAGTACTTC. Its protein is CASSLQGRSYEQYF.

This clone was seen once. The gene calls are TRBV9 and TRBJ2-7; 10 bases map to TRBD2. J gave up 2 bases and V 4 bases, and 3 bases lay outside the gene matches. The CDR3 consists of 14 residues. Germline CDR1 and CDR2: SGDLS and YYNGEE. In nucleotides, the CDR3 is TGTGCCAGCAGCAAGAGCGGGGGGGCCTACGAGCAGTACTTC. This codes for CASSKSGGAYEQYF.

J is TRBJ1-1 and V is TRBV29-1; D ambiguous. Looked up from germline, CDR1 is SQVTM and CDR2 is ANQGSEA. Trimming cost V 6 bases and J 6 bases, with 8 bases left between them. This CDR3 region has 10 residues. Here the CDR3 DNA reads TGCAGCGTCCCGGAGGCTGAAGCTTTCTTT. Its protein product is CSVPEAEAFF.

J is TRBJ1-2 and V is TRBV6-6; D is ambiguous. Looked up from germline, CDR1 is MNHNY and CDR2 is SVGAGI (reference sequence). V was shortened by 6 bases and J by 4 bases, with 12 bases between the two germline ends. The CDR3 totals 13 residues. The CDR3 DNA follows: TGTGCCAGCAGCGCGTATTGGAGCTATGGCTACACCTTC. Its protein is CASSAYWSYGYTF.

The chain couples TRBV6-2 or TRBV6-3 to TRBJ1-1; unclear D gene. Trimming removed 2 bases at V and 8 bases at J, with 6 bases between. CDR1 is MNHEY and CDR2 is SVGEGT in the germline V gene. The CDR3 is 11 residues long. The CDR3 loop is CASSYGGEAFF. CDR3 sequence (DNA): TGTGCCAGCAGTTACGGAGGGGAAGCTTTCTTT.

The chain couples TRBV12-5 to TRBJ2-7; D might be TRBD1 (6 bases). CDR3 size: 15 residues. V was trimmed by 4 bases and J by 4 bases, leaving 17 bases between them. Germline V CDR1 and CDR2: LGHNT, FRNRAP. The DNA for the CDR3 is TGTGCTAGTGGTTCGCTAACAGGGATCAGTTACGAGCAGTACTTC. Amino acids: CASGSLTGISYEQYF.

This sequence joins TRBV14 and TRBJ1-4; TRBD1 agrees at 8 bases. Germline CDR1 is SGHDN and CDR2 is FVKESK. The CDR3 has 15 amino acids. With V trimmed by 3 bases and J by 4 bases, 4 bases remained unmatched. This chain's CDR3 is CASSQQGALNEKLFF. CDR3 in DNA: TGTGCCAGCAGCCAGCAGGGGGCCCTTAATGAAAAACTGTTTTTT.

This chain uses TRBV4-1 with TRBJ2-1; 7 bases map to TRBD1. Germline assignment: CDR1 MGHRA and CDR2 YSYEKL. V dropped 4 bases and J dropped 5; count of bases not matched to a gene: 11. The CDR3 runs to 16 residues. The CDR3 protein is CASSRFTGVFNNEQFF. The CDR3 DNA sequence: TGCGCCAGCAGCCGTTTTACAGGGGTTTTTAACAATGAGCAGTTCTTC.